This section outlines one T cell receptor beta chain sequence together with its context. TCRdb's copy holds only in-frame clones and misses some; the assay was immunoSEQ multiplex PCR. Altogether 120,000 or so clones are present, about 89% being singletons, with the ten largest covering around a quarter. From germline, CDR1 is MNHEY and CDR2 SVGAGI. Unmatched junction bases numbered 10, after V lost 6 bases and J lost 3 bases. The length of the CDR3 is 15 residues. This sample is drawn from a study of T cell responses to AZD1222 COVID-19 vaccine. For the study at large: Analysis merged second doses at about 4 or about 12 weeks.

This specimen was peripheral blood, taken on day 0 of AZD1222 vaccination. The receptor's source is an adult in good health. The chain has TRBV6-5 and TRBJ2-7; 8 bases agree with TRBD2. The CDR3 region is CASRVAGGESYEQYF. The CDR3 DNA sequence: TGTGCCAGCAGAGTGGCGGGGGGCGAGAGCTACGAGCAGTACTTC.